The 28 T cell receptor beta chains presented below share a single source sample, sequenced in a study of long-term antiretroviral therapy in people with HIV. Survey-level resolution applied to immunoSEQ assay v3.0. The assay was immunoSEQ multiplex PCR, and TCRdb's table has in-frame clones only and misses some. The data show over 30,000 clones, about four fifths seen once. The sequencing used unsorted PBMCs, collected 1.9 years after starting antiretroviral therapy. The receptors here all came from a man aged 18 to 35 with HIV.

In its sample, this clone was seen once. The gene calls are TRBV9 and TRBJ2-2; D ambiguous. V was pared by 3 bases and J by 6 bases, with 3 bases between. This CDR3 is 11 amino acids long. Germline CDR1 reads SGDLS; CDR2 reads YYNGEE. DNA for the CDR3: TGTGCCAGCAGCGACCCCGGGGAGCTGTTTTTT. This sequence encodes CASSDPGELFF.

The chain employs TRBV6-1 and TRBJ2-7, with D perhaps matching TRBD2 (5 bases). Per germline, CDR1 MNHNS and CDR2 SASEGT. V lost 6 bases, J lost 0 bases, and 12 bases lay in between. The CDR3 has 14 amino acids. CDR3 protein: CASRPHRGSYEQYV. CDR3 sequence (DNA): TGTGCCAGCAGGCCCCATCGGGGCTCCTACGAGCAGTACGTC.

V usage is TRBV1 and J usage is TRBJ2-5; the listed D gene, TRBD1, was not tested against the DNA. TRBV1 is termed a pseudogene. The CDR3 length is 18 residues. The CDR3 DNA reads TGCACCAGCAGCCAAGATCTCTGTCCCCTACAGGGGGCGAAGACCCAGTACTTC. Translated: CTSSQDLCPLQGAKTQYF.

The chain is built from TRBV29-1 and TRBJ1-5; possible D gene TRBD1, 5 bases. The CDR3 spans 13 residues. Germline CDR1 is SQVTM and CDR2 is ANQGSEA. The V and J ends lost 5 bases and 0 bases respectively, with 8 bases between them. The CDR3 protein is CSVLTDSNQPQHF. CDR3 bases: TGCAGCGTTTTGACAGATAGCAATCAGCCCCAGCATTTT.

The sample holds a few counts of this clone. The chain combines TRBV28 with TRBJ2-3, with 8 bases identical to TRBD2. Losses at the gene ends were 6 bases for V and 2 bases for J; bases not matched to a gene: 13. From germline, CDR1 is MDHEN and CDR2 SYDVKM. The CDR3 is 17 residues long. CDR3 coding DNA: TGTGCCAGCAGGCTGGATATAGGCGGGGGGTTCACAGATACGCAGTATTTT. It encodes CASRLDIGGGFTDTQYF.

This clone was seen only once. The genes are TRBV20-1 and TRBJ1-1; no clear D gene. The germline V and J ends were trimmed by 8 bases and 5 bases, with 9 bases remaining between them. This CDR3 contains 10 residues. The germline V gene encodes CDR1 DFQATT and CDR2 SNEGSKA (reference sequence). The CDR3 coding sequence is TGCAGTCCCGGCGGGACTGAAGCTTTCTTT. As protein: CSPGGTEAFF.

The chain recombines TRBV19 with TRBJ1-2, with TRBD1 as a possible D gene (5 bases). The germline V and J ends were trimmed by 3 bases and 5 bases, with 16 bases remaining between them. CDR1 is LNHDA and CDR2 is SQIVND in the germline V gene (reference sequence). The CDR3 covers 15 residues. The CDR3 DNA reads TGTGCCAGTAGTATCGGCGGGGGAGTAATATATGGCTACACCTTC. Its protein product is CASSIGGGVIYGYTF.

The V and J genes are TRBV11-3 and TRBJ2-2; weak D call: TRBD2 (5 bases). Per the germline V gene, CDR1 is SGHNT and CDR2 is YENEEA. The V gene lost 3 bases and the J gene lost 4 bases, with 12 bases spanning the gap. This CDR3 region has 15 residues. In DNA, the CDR3 is TGTGCCAGCAGCTTTTTAGGTCGGGGCACCGGGGAGCTGTTTTTT. Protein: CASSFLGRGTGELFF.

The chain employs TRBV4-1 and TRBJ1-3; no clear D gene. CDR1 and CDR2 from the germline V gene are MGHRA and YSYEKL. Trimming stripped 1 base from V and 1 base from J, with 11 bases between. CDR3 length equals 16 residues. As DNA, the CDR3 is TGCGCCAGCAGCCAAGTACGGTGGGAGTCTGGAAACACCATATATTTT. Protein product: CASSQVRWESGNTIYF.

The V and J genes are TRBV19 and TRBJ1-2, with a tentative D call TRBD1 (5 bases). Trimming removed 5 bases from V and 8 bases from J, with 12 bases in between. There are 12 residues in the CDR3. CDR1 and CDR2 from the germline V gene are LNHDA and SQIVND (reference sequence). In DNA form, the CDR3 reads TGTGCCAGTAGTTCGCAGGGCCGCGGCTACACCTTC. It codes for CASSSQGRGYTF. The variable domain in full, completed from reference TRBV19 and TRBJ1-2, reads DGGITQSPKYLFRKEGQNVTLSCEQNLNHDAMYWYRQDPGQGLRLIYYSQIVNDFQKGDIAEGYSVSREKKESFPLTVTSAQKNPTAFYLCASSSQGRGYTFGSGTRLTVV.

This chain uses TRBV19 with TRBJ2-3; 7 nucleotides line up with TRBD1. From germline, CDR1 is LNHDA and CDR2 SQIVND (reference sequence). Trimming took 9 bases from V and 2 from J; bases not matched to a gene: 5. The CDR3 is made up of 13 amino acids. The CDR3 is CASTDRATDTQYF. CDR3 DNA: TGTGCCAGCACAGACAGGGCCACAGATACGCAGTATTTT.

V usage is TRBV6-1 and J usage is TRBJ1-3, with D hard to call. Germline V gene sequence: CDR1 MNHNS, CDR2 SASEGT. V was cut by 3 bases and J by 0 bases, with 15 bases left in between. The CDR3 extends over 17 amino acids. The CDR3 protein is CASSDRRSGYSGNTIYF. CDR3 in DNA: TGTGCCAGCAGTGATAGGCGGTCGGGATACTCTGGAAACACCATATATTTT.

This clone has just a few counts. V is TRBV6-5 and J is TRBJ1-6, with D unresolved. Trimming removed 0 bases from V and 10 bases from J, with 10 bases in between. The CDR3 is 14 amino acids. The germline V gene encodes CDR1 MNHEY and CDR2 SVGAGI. The CDR3 DNA sequence: TGTGCCAGCAGTTACTCGATTCTTAAATCACCCCTCCACTTT. Translating it yields CASSYSILKSPLHF.

The V and J genes are TRBV2 and TRBJ2-5; 15 bases line up with TRBD2. Germline assignment: CDR1 SNHLY and CDR2 FYNNEI. The CDR3 covers 15 residues. V trimming: 6 bases; J trimming: 5 bases; junction bases outside the gene matches: 4. The CDR3 protein is CASSGLAGGAETQYF. For the CDR3, the DNA is TGTGCCAGCAGCGGACTAGCGGGGGGGGCCGAGACCCAGTACTTC.

This clone was seen a handful of times. This chain joins TRBV2 and TRBJ2-2; 12 nucleotides match TRBD2. CDR3 size: 14 residues. V lost 6 bases and J lost 7; bases outside the gene matches: 3. The germline gives CDR1 SNHLY, CDR2 FYNNEI. The CDR3 DNA reads as TGTGCCAGCAGGACTAGCGGGGGTCACGGGGAGCTGTTTTTT. It yields the protein CASRTSGGHGELFF.

J is TRBJ1-2 and V is TRBV5-1, with D perhaps TRBD1 (5 bases). V lost 3 bases, J lost 4 bases, and 13 bases lay in between. This CDR3 is built from 14 residues. Germline lookup yields CDR1 SGHRS and CDR2 YFSETQ. This CDR3 reads CASSWDSDSYGYTF. The CDR3 coding sequence is TGCGCCAGCAGCTGGGACTCTGACAGCTATGGCTACACCTTC.

About this clone itself: This specimen includes other DNA sequences encoding the same CDR3. The chain links TRBV6-1 to TRBJ2-1; D not resolved. The germline gives CDR1 MNHNS, CDR2 SASEGT. The CDR3 extends over 12 amino acids. The ends were cut back, 1 base at V and 5 bases at J, with 3 bases in the middle. The CDR3 region has the DNA TGTGCCAGCAGTGAAGGAGACAATGAGCAGTTCTTC. Its translation is CASSEGDNEQFF.

This clone was seen just once. The chain uses TRBV7-3 and TRBJ2-1; D might be TRBD1 (6 bases). CDR1 and CDR2 (germline): SGHTA, FQGTGA. The V end was cut by 4 bases, the J end by 10 bases, with 8 bases between. The CDR3 is 11 amino acids. In nucleotides, the CDR3 is TGTGCCAGCAGCTCCGGACAGGAGCAGTTCTTC. It specifies CASSSGQEQFF.

The CDR3 bases are TGCGCCAGCAGCTTGGAAATAGCGGGGGGCCTAACTACTCTCGAGCAGTACTTC. The encoded protein is CASSLEIAGGLTTLEQYF. The V and J genes are TRBV5-1 and TRBJ2-7; TRBD2 matches 10 bases. This CDR3 spans 18 amino acids. Per germline, CDR1 SGHRS and CDR2 YFSETQ. With 0 bases clipped from V and 6 bases from J, the junction kept 15 bases outside the gene matches.

The V and J genes are TRBV18 and TRBJ1-1; D not resolved. The V gene's germline CDR1 is KGHSH and CDR2 LQKENI. The V end lost 4 bases, the J end lost 1 base, and 19 bases lay between the germline ends. The CDR3 has 17 amino acids. The CDR3 DNA sequence: TGTGCCAGCTCACTCCGGGGTACGCCGGCGGGGAACACTGAAGCTTTCTTT. Translation: CASSLRGTPAGNTEAFF.

The chain carries TRBV5-5 and TRBJ1-1; D gene ambiguous. V dropped 0 bases and J dropped 1 base, with 7 bases sitting between them. The V gene's germline CDR1 is SGHKS and CDR2 YYEKEE (reference sequence). CDR3 length: 14 residues. CDR3 nucleotide sequence: TGTGCCAGCAGCTTGGGCAGCCAGAACACTGAAGCTTTCTTT. Translation gives CASSLGSQNTEAFF.

The chain uses TRBV2 and TRBJ1-3; the D gene is possibly TRBD1 (6 bases). The CDR3 consists of 15 residues. Germline values: CDR1 SNHLY, CDR2 FYNNEI. V shed 5 bases and J shed 2 bases, with 13 bases lying between them. CDR3 DNA: TGTGCCAGCAGTAAGGGGACATCTACTGGAAACACCATATATTTT. As protein: CASSKGTSTGNTIYF.

The chain couples TRBV5-1 to TRBJ1-3, with D possibly being TRBD1 (5 bases). The CDR3 is 15 residues long. V was trimmed by 4 bases and J by 3 bases, leaving 14 bases between them. The germline V gene encodes CDR1 SGHRS and CDR2 YFSETQ. The CDR3 reads CASSHDSGYGNTIYF. CDR3 bases: TGCGCCAGCAGCCATGACAGCGGATATGGAAACACCATATATTTT.

The genes are TRBV7-2 and TRBJ2-4, with D possibly being TRBD2 (7 bases). V lost 1 base and J 2 bases, leaving 15 bases between the germline ends. This CDR3 is 17 amino acids long. Germline V gives CDR1 SGHTA, CDR2 FQGNSA. The CDR3 loop reads CASSLGGGGPSKNIQYF. DNA of the CDR3: TGTGCCAGCAGCTTAGGTGGGGGGGGCCCATCCAAAAACATTCAGTACTTC.

The chain recombines TRBV6-5 with TRBJ1-6; 10 bases match TRBD1. CDR1 and CDR2 (germline): MNHEY, SVGAGI. V dropped 4 bases and J dropped 8; count of bases not matched to a gene: 8. CDR3 length: 16 residues. CDR3 sequence reads: CASSFTTGTGDSPLHF. CDR3 sequence (DNA): TGTGCCAGCAGTTTTACAACCGGGACAGGGGATTCACCCCTCCACTTT.

The chain recombines TRBV4-1 with TRBJ1-1, with 7 bases aligning to TRBD1. The length of the CDR3 is 15 residues. Germline V CDR1 and CDR2: MGHRA, YSYEKL. The ends lost 6 bases at V and 0 bases at J; junction bases unmatched: 7. The CDR3 nucleotides are TGCGCCAGCAGTCCGGTTGGGACAGTGAACACTGAAGCTTTCTTT. Protein: CASSPVGTVNTEAFF.

V is TRBV6-1 and J is TRBJ1-1; 9 bases are a match to TRBD1. Unmatched junction bases numbered 8, after V lost 4 bases and J lost 5 bases. The CDR3 sequence is 15 residues long. Per germline, CDR1 MNHNS and CDR2 SASEGT. The CDR3 loop is CASSVEGQGGTEAFF. The CDR3 region has the DNA TGTGCCAGCAGTGTGGAGGGACAGGGTGGGACTGAAGCTTTCTTT.

This chain links TRBV7-3 with TRBJ1-6, with D perhaps matching TRBD1 (6 bases). CDR3 size: 15 residues. The V end lost 4 bases, the J end lost 5 bases, and 12 bases lay between the germline ends. Germline CDR1 and CDR2: SGHTA and FQGTGA. DNA for the CDR3: TGTGCCAGCAGCTACTCGGGGACAAATAATTCACCCCTCCACTTT. It encodes CASSYSGTNNSPLHF.